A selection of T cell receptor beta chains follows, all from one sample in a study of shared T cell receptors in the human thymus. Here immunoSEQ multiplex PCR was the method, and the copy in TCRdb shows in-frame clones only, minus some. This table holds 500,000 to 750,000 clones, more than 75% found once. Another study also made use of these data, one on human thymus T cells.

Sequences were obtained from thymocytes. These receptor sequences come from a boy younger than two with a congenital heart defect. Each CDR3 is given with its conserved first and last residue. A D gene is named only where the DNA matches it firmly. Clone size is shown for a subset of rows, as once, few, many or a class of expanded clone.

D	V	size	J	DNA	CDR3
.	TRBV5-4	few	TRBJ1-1	TGTGCCAGCAGCTTCAAACTCCCACGGGAAATGAACACTGAAGCTTTCTTT	CASSFKLPREMNTEAFF
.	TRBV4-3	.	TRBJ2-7	TGCGCCAGCAGCCAAGAGTCGGGATACGAGCAGTACTTC	CASSQESGYEQYF
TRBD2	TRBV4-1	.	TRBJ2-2	TGCGCCAGCAGCTCCGGGGGGGTCGTCACCGGGGAGCTGTTTTTT	CASSSGGVVTGELFF
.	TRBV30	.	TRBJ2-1	TGTGCCTGGAGTTATGGCGGTCCTTACCGGTCCTACAATGAGCAGTTCTTC	CAWSYGGPYRSYNEQFF
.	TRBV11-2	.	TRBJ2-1	TGTGCCAGCAGCCAGAGGGAGTCTCGGGATGAGCAGTTCTTC	CASSQRESRDEQFF
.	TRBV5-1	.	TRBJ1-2	TGCGCCAGCAGGTTAGAGGTTGACGGCTACACCTTC	CASRLEVDGYTF
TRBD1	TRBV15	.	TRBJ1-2	TGTGCCACCAGCAGAGATACGGGGACAGGGAGGGGGTATGGCTACACCTTC	CATSRDTGTGRGYGYTF
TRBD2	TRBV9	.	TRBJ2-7	TGTGCCAGCAGCGTTAATAAGATTAGCGGGAGCTACGAGCAGTACTTC	CASSVNKISGSYEQYF
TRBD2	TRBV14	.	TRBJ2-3	TGTGCCAGCAGCCAAGAGCACAGGGTCGAGGGGACTAGCGCCTACGAGGGCACAGATACGCAGTATTTT	CASSQEHRVEGTSAYEGTDTQYF
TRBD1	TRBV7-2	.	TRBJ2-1	TGTGCCAGCAGCCTGGGACAGAGACGCTCCTACAATGAGCAGTTCTTC	CASSLGQRRSYNEQFF
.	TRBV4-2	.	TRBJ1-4	TGTGCCAGCAGCCATGCTAGTCGGCGGAAAGACAGCCCAACTAATGAAAAACTGTTTTTT	CASSHASRRKDSPTNEKLFF
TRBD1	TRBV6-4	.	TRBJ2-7	TGTGCCAGTGGGTGGACAGGGGAAGACTACGAGCAGTACTTC	CASGWTGEDYEQYF
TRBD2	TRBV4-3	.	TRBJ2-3	TGCGCCAGCAGCCAAGGCCGCGGGCGGGAGGTAGATACGCAGTATTTT	CASSQGRGREVDTQYF
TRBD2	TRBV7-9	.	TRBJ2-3	TGTGCCAGCAGCTCACTTACTAGGCTAGCGGGAGCTCTGGCAGATACGCAGTATTTT	CASSSLTRLAGALADTQYF
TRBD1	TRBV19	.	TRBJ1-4	TGTGCCAGTAGTACGGGTGACAGGGGGCACGGTGAAAAACTGTTTTTT	CASSTGDRGHGEKLFF
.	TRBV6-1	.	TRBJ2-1	TGTGCCAGCAGTGAATCAGGGGAGGGAGAAGACAATGAGCAGTTCTTC	CASSESGEGEDNEQFF